This T cell receptor beta chain originates from a study of T-cell reconstitution after alpha-beta-depleted transplantation in children. V lost 6 bases and J lost 9, with 15 bases in between. This CDR3 region has 13 residues. Study-wide points: Several hundred graft clones that had expanded were reportedly the source of alpha-beta T cells about two months after transplant.

The authors prepared the TCRbeta library with unique molecular identifiers. TCRdb re-analysed the PCR reads in MiXCR, keeping a single row per CDR3 protein. This sample has about 340,000 distinct CDR3 sequences; around 15% occur once, and the top ten carry around 41%. In its sample, this clonotype was seen many times. Antigen: not known. This TCR derives from a male patient between 2 and 15 years old who had a stem cell transplant for acute lymphoblastic leukemia, so the T cells may come from the graft donor. The chain uses TRBV12-3 or TRBV12-4 and TRBJ2-1, with D maybe TRBD2 (6 bases). Sequenced here: PBMCs, mostly from graft donor cells, sampled 360 days after TCRalphabeta/CD19-depleted stem cell transplant. The CDR3 bases are TGTGCCAGCAGACCAGGGCAGGGAGGTGAGCAGTTCTTC. This codes for CASRPGQGGEQFF.